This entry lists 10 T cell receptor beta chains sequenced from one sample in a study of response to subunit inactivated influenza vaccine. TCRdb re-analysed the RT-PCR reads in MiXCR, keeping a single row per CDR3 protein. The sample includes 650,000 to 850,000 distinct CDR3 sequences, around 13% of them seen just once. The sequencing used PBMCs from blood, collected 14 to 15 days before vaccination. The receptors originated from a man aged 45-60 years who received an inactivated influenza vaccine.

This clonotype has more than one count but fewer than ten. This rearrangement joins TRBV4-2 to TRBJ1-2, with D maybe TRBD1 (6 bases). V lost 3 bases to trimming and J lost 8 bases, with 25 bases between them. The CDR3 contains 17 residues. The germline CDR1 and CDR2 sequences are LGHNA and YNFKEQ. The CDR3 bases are TGTGCCAGCAGCCAGGATGACAGGCCGATTGTGCACGGCGGCTACACCTTC. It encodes CASSQDDRPIVHGGYTF.

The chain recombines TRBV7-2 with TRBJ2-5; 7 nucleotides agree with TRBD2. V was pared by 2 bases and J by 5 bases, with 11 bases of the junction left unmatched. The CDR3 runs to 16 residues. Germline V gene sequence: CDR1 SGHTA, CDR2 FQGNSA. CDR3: CASSLIAGSKGETQYF. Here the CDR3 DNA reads TGTGCCAGCAGCTTAATAGCGGGCTCCAAGGGGGAGACCCAGTACTTC. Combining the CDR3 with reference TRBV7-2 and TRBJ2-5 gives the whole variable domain GAGVSQSPSNKVTEKGKDVELRCDPISGHTALYWYRQSLGQGLEFLIYFQGNSAPDKSGLPSDRFSAERTGGSVSTLTIQRTQQEDSAVYLCASSLIAGSKGETQYFGPGTRLLVL.

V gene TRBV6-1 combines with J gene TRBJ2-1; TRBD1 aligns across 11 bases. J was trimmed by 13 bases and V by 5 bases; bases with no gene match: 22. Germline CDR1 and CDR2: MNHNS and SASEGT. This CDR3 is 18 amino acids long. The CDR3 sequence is CASSQLGQGALAGKNQFF. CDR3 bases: TGTGCCAGCAGTCAACTAGGACAGGGGGCTCTAGCGGGAAAGAACCAGTTCTTC.

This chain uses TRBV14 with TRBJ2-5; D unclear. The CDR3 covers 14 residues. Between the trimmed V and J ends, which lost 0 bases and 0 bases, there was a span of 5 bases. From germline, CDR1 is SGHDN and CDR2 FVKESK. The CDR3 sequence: CASSQDINQETQYF. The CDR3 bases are TGTGCCAGCAGCCAAGATATAAACCAAGAGACCCAGTACTTC.

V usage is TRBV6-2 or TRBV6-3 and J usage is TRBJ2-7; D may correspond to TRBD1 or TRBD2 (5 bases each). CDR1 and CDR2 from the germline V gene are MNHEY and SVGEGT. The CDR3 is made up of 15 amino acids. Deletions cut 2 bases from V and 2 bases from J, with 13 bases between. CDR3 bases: TGTGCCAGCAGTTACCCACGAGGGGTGACCTACGAGCAGTACTTC. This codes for CASSYPRGVTYEQYF.

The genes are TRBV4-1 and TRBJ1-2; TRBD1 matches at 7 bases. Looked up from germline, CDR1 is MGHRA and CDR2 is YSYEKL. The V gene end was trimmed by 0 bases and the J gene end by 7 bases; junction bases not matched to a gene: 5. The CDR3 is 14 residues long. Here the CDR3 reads CASSQDARGSGYTF. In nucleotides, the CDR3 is TGCGCCAGCAGCCAAGATGCCAGGGGGAGTGGCTACACCTTC.

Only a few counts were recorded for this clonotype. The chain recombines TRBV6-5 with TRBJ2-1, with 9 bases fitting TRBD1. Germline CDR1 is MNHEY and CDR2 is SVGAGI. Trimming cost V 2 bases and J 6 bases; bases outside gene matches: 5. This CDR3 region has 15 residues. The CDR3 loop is CASSYRDREVNEQFF. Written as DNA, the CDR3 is TGTGCCAGCAGTTACCGGGACAGGGAGGTCAATGAGCAGTTCTTC.

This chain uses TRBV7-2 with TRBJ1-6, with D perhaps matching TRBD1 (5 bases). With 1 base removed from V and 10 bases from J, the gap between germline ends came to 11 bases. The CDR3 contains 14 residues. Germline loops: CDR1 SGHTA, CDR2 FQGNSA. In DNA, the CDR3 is TGTGCCAGCAGCTTAGGCGGGGGAGGATCACCCCTCCACTTT. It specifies CASSLGGGGSPLHF.

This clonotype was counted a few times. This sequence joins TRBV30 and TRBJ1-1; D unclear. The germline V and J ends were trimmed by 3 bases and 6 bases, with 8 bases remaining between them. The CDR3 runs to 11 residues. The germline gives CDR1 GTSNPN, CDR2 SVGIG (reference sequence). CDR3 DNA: TGTGCCTGGAGGGGGAGGGCTGAAGCTTTCTTT. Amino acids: CAWRGRAEAFF.

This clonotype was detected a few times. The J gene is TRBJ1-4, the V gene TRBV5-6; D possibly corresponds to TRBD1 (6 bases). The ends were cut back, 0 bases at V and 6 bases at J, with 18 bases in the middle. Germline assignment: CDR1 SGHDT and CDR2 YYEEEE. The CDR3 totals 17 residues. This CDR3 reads CASSLAGTGGVDEKLFF. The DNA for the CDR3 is TGTGCCAGCAGCTTGGCCGGGACGGGGGGCGTCGATGAAAAACTGTTTTTT.